The 32 T cell receptor beta chains below come from one sample, sequenced in a study of T cell repertoires in cytomegalovirus infection. TCRdb ran MiXCR on the reads and lists one entry per CDR3 protein. The top ten clones hold 9.5% to 15% of a sample with 700,000 to 850,000 distinct CDR3 sequences, about 30% of them seen once. Their target antigens are unknown. The sequencing here drew on cultured CD8+ T cells from PBMCs, taken from culture after CMV antigen stimulation. These receptors all come from a human donor in good health (CMV status not recorded). Some clones in this sample may be carry-over from other donors' samples.

There are many counts of this clonotype. The V and J genes are TRBV7-9 and TRBJ2-1; D is possibly TRBD1 (5 bases). Germline CDR1 and CDR2: SEHNR and FQNEAQ (reference sequence). Trimming removed 5 bases at V and 3 bases at J, with 20 bases between. CDR3 size: 17 residues. The CDR3 nucleotides read TGTGCCAGCAGCCTTATGTTCCCAGGGCAAAGCTACAATGAGCAGTTCTTC. Its protein product is CASSLMFPGQSYNEQFF.

This clonotype was counted only a few times. CDR3 in amino acids: CASSQFRGYNEQFF. The CDR3 bases are TGTGCCAGCAGCCAATTCCGGGGTTACAATGAGCAGTTCTTC. The V and J genes are TRBV14 and TRBJ2-1, with TRBD2 as a possible D gene (5 bases). Germline V lookup: CDR1 SGHDN, CDR2 FVKESK. Trimming removed 2 bases from V and 4 bases from J, with 9 bases in between. The CDR3 is 14 amino acids.

The chain has TRBV19 and TRBJ1-1; D is unclear. CDR3 size: 14 residues. Per the germline V gene, CDR1 is LNHDA and CDR2 is SQIVND (reference sequence). Between the trimmed V and J ends, which lost 1 base and 1 base, there was a span of 7 bases. CDR3 sequence (DNA): TGTGCCAGTAGTATAGCAGGTCCGAACACTGAAGCTTTCTTT. The encoded protein is CASSIAGPNTEAFF.

This clonotype was counted between two and nine times. The V and J genes are TRBV6-8 and TRBJ2-2; the match to TRBD1 covers 7 bases. This CDR3 spans 16 amino acids. V lost 1 base and J lost 2; bases outside the gene matches: 4. CDR1 MNHGY and CDR2 SAAAGT come from the germline V gene. The CDR3 loop is CASSYLGQINTGELFF. The DNA of the CDR3 is TGTGCCAGCAGTTACTTGGGACAGATTAACACCGGGGAGCTGTTTTTT.

V usage is TRBV6-5 and J usage is TRBJ2-4, with 7 bases lining up with TRBD1. From germline, CDR1 is MNHEY and CDR2 SVGAGI. The CDR3 runs 18 residues. J was trimmed by 0 bases and V by 0 bases; bases with no gene match: 8. CDR3: CASSYSIQGLLAKNIQYF. Written as DNA, the CDR3 is TGTGCCAGCAGTTACTCGATACAGGGGCTTTTAGCCAAAAACATTCAGTACTTC.

The rearrangement uses TRBV7-2 and TRBJ2-1, with TRBD1 matching over 9 bases. V was clipped by 5 bases and J by 4 bases; unmatched bases: 6. Germline CDR1 reads SGHTA; CDR2 reads FQGNSA. The CDR3 is 15 residues long. The CDR3 is CASSITGTGYNEQFF. The CDR3 nucleotides read TGTGCCAGCAGCATCACTGGGACAGGGTACAATGAGCAGTTCTTC.

Of note for this clonotype: A much bigger clone sits one base away, suggesting this may be a read error. This chain links TRBV27 with TRBJ2-3; TRBD2 matches 7 bases. The CDR3 contains 14 residues. Germline CDR1 is MNHEY and CDR2 is SMNVEV (reference sequence). Unmatched junction bases numbered 4, after V lost 3 bases and J lost 4 bases. CDR3 residues: CASSLGGVADTQYF. The CDR3 nucleotides are TGTGCCAGCAGTTTGGGGGGGGTGGCAGATACGCAGTATTTT.

This chain joins TRBV6-5 and TRBJ1-2; no clear D gene. CDR1 is MNHEY and CDR2 is SVGAGI in the germline V gene. V shed 0 bases and J shed 3 bases, with 8 bases lying between them. The CDR3 totals 14 residues. This chain's CDR3 is CASSYSAVDYGYTF. CDR3 nucleotides: TGTGCCAGCAGTTACTCAGCGGTAGACTATGGCTACACCTTC.

This clonotype was counted ten times or more. V usage is TRBV12-3 or TRBV12-4 and J usage is TRBJ1-4; tentative D call: TRBD1 (6 bases). V shed 5 bases and J shed 7 bases, with 20 bases lying between them. This CDR3 has 16 residues. CDR3 sequence (DNA): TGTGCCAGCAGTCTACACCCTCGGGGGCGCGGTGAAAAACTGTTTTTT. This translates into CASSLHPRGRGEKLFF.

V and J are TRBV27 and TRBJ2-2; D is perhaps TRBD1 (5 bases). Between the trimmed V and J ends, which lost 4 bases and 3 bases, there was a span of 15 bases. The length of the CDR3 is 16 residues. In germline, CDR1 is MNHEY, CDR2 SMNVEV (reference sequence). CDR3 nucleotides: TGTGCCAGCAGTTCGCAGGGTAGACGAGACACCGGGGAGCTGTTTTTT. Amino acids: CASSSQGRRDTGELFF.

This sequence joins TRBV4-2 and TRBJ1-5; D is perhaps TRBD1 (5 bases). Trimming cost V 0 bases and J 2 bases, with 14 bases left between them. The CDR3 has 17 residues. The germline CDR1 and CDR2 sequences are LGHNA and YNFKEQ. The DNA for the CDR3 is TGTGCCAGCAGCCAAGATGGCCAGGGCCACGGCAATCAGCCCCAGCATTTT. It codes for CASSQDGQGHGNQPQHF.

In this sample, this clonotype turned up a few times. This rearrangement joins TRBV4-1 to TRBJ2-2; no clear D gene. V was clipped by 3 bases and J by 9 bases, with 8 bases between them. This CDR3 has 12 amino acids. Germline lookup yields CDR1 MGHRA and CDR2 YSYEKL. The CDR3 DNA sequence: TGCGCCAGCAGCCACCCAGGCAGGGAGCTGTTTTTT. Amino acid sequence: CASSHPGRELFF.

The chain recombines TRBV7-9 with TRBJ1-1; D gene unclear. Germline CDR1 reads SEHNR; CDR2 reads FQNEAQ (reference sequence). There are 13 residues in the CDR3. V lost 4 bases to trimming and J lost 4 bases, with 10 bases between them. This CDR3 reads CASSSWEGTEAFF. As DNA, the CDR3 is TGTGCCAGCAGCTCATGGGAGGGCACTGAAGCTTTCTTT. Drawing the rest from reference TRBV7-9 and TRBJ1-1, the complete variable domain is DTGVSQNPRHKITKRGQNVTFRCDPISEHNRLYWYRQTLGQGPEFLTYFQNEAQLEKSRLLSDRFSAERPKGSFSTLEIQRTEQGDSAMYLCASSSWEGTEAFFGQGTRLTVV.

The chain employs TRBV25-1 and TRBJ2-2; 10 bases line up with TRBD1. V lost 1 base and J lost 2; bases outside the gene matches: 7. The CDR3 has 18 amino acids. CDR1 is MGHDK and CDR2 is SYGVNS in the germline V gene. The CDR3 nucleotides are TGTGCCAGCAGTGAATCGGAGGGACAGGGGCCCAACACCGGGGAGCTGTTTTTT. It codes for CASSESEGQGPNTGELFF.

V usage is TRBV19 and J usage is TRBJ2-2; 7 nucleotides match TRBD1. The ends lost 7 bases at V and 3 bases at J; junction bases unmatched: 11. This CDR3 is built from 16 residues. CDR1 is LNHDA, CDR2 SQIVND, per germline (reference sequence). CDR3 sequence: CASTRDSARDTGELFF. The DNA of the CDR3 is TGTGCCAGTACGAGGGACAGTGCCCGGGACACCGGGGAGCTGTTTTTT.

This clonotype has more than one count but fewer than ten. This rearrangement joins TRBV27 to TRBJ2-3; D is undetermined. Trimming stripped 9 bases from V and 2 bases from J, with 6 bases between. The CDR3 runs to 11 residues. The germline CDR1 and CDR2 sequences are MNHEY and SMNVEV (reference sequence). The CDR3, as DNA: TGTGCCAGTGGTTTCACAGATACGCAGTATTTT. It encodes CASGFTDTQYF.

The genes are TRBV27 and TRBJ1-1; 10 nucleotides match TRBD1. The CDR3 is made up of 15 amino acids. The germline V gene has CDR1 MNHEY and CDR2 SMNVEV (reference sequence). With V trimmed by 2 bases and J by 3 bases, 3 bases remained unmatched. The CDR3 bases are TGTGCCAGCAGTTTAAGGACAGGGGGGCACACTGAAGCTTTCTTT. Translating it yields CASSLRTGGHTEAFF.

This clonotype was seen repeatedly, ten times or more. The chain uses TRBV7-8 and TRBJ2-7; D tentatively fits TRBD1 or TRBD2 (5 bases each). V lost 10 bases and J lost 6, with 13 bases in between. This CDR3 contains 11 residues. Per the germline V gene, CDR1 is SGHVS and CDR2 is FQNEAQ. In nucleotides, the CDR3 is TGTGCCACCCGGCAGGGACCCGAGCAGTACTTC. Encoded protein: CATRQGPEQYF.

The chain carries TRBV7-9 and TRBJ1-5; D is uncertain. This CDR3 is built from 15 residues. Trimming removed 4 bases at V and 0 bases at J, with 10 bases between. Germline CDR1 SEHNR, CDR2 FQNEAQ (reference sequence). CDR3 sequence (DNA): TGTGCCAGCAGCTCAACGGACCGTAGCAATCAGCCCCAGCATTTT. Translating gives CASSSTDRSNQPQHF. Using reference TRBV7-9 and TRBJ1-5 for the parts outside the CDR3, the full variable domain is DTGVSQNPRHKITKRGQNVTFRCDPISEHNRLYWYRQTLGQGPEFLTYFQNEAQLEKSRLLSDRFSAERPKGSFSTLEIQRTEQGDSAMYLCASSSTDRSNQPQHFGDGTRLSIL.

This rearrangement joins TRBV6-5 to TRBJ2-5, with TRBD1 identical over 9 bases. The germline V gene has CDR1 MNHEY and CDR2 SVGAGI. J gave up 7 bases and V 0 bases, and 9 bases lay outside the gene matches. The CDR3 is 16 amino acids. CDR3 protein: CASSYSSNRGRVTQYF. The CDR3 DNA reads TGTGCCAGCAGTTACTCGTCGAACAGGGGGCGAGTGACCCAGTACTTC.

The chain combines TRBV7-9 with TRBJ1-2; tentatively, D is TRBD1 (5 bases). The germline CDR1 and CDR2 sequences are SEHNR and FQNEAQ (reference sequence). This CDR3 region has 14 residues. Trimming pared 4 bases from V and 7 bases from J, leaving 16 bases between. The CDR3 reads CASSYGSRDGGYTF. Written as DNA, the CDR3 is TGTGCCAGCAGCTACGGAAGCCGGGACGGTGGCTACACCTTC.

This clonotype was seen more than once but under ten times. CDR3 loop: CASSLAPTIYGYTF. The CDR3 nucleotides read TGTGCCAGCAGCTTAGCCCCCACGATCTATGGCTACACCTTC. The gene calls are TRBV7-2 and TRBJ1-2; D is ambiguous. The CDR3 consists of 14 residues. Germline assignment: CDR1 SGHTA and CDR2 FQGNSA. V dropped 0 bases and J dropped 4 bases, with 9 bases sitting between them.

The chain recombines TRBV7-2 with TRBJ2-1; D is possibly TRBD1 (7 bases). In germline, CDR1 is SGHTA, CDR2 FQGNSA. V was shortened by 2 bases and J by 13 bases, with 21 bases between the two germline ends. This CDR3 has 15 residues. The CDR3 sequence is CASSLSQGGRRIQFF. The DNA of the CDR3 is TGTGCCAGCAGCTTATCCCAGGGGGGTAGAAGGATTCAGTTCTTC.

The chain uses TRBV6-1 and TRBJ1-2, with TRBD1 identical over 8 bases. Germline CDR1 MNHNS, CDR2 SASEGT. The V gene end was trimmed by 6 bases and the J gene end by 4 bases; junction bases not matched to a gene: 10. CDR3 size: 15 residues. The CDR3 sequence: CASRDRAGGGYGYTF. The CDR3 DNA sequence: TGTGCCAGCAGGGACAGGGCGGGAGGCGGCTATGGCTACACCTTC.

In this sample, this clonotype turned up a few times. This chain connects TRBV6-6 to TRBJ2-2, with 7 bases identical to TRBD1. This CDR3 region has 14 residues. Trimming took 8 bases from V and 0 from J; bases not matched to a gene: 3. The V gene's germline CDR1 is MNHNY and CDR2 SVGAGI (reference sequence). The CDR3 nucleotides are TGTGCCAGCCTGGACAGGTCGAACACCGGGGAGCTGTTTTTT. The encoded protein is CASLDRSNTGELFF.

This clonotype was seen a handful of times. The chain combines TRBV12-3 or TRBV12-4 with TRBJ2-2; 9 bases are shared with TRBD2. The CDR3 contains 16 residues. V dropped 7 bases and J dropped 4; count of bases not matched to a gene: 10. Written as DNA, the CDR3 is TGTGCCAGCAAACCGCGGGGGGGCCGTGGCACCGGGGAGCTGTTTTTT. Its translation is CASKPRGGRGTGELFF.

The chain combines TRBV12-3 or TRBV12-4 with TRBJ2-1; D is undetermined. Trimming removed 4 bases at V and 4 bases at J, with 17 bases between. This CDR3 has 16 residues. The CDR3 DNA follows: TGTGCCAGCAGTTCGGGCCCGGACCTTGCTTACAATGAGCAGTTCTTC. Residues: CASSSGPDLAYNEQFF.

The V call is TRBV9, the J call TRBJ2-7; possibly TRBD2 for D (5 bases). Trimming removed 0 bases at V and 0 bases at J, with 16 bases between. The germline gives CDR1 SGDLS, CDR2 YYNGEE. CDR3 length: 17 amino acids. The CDR3 DNA reads TGTGCCAGCAGCGTAGACGGAGGACCGGGGAGCTCCTACGAGCAGTACTTC. Its translation: CASSVDGGPGSSYEQYF.

This clonotype was detected only a few times. The V and J genes are TRBV27 and TRBJ2-2, with D perhaps matching TRBD2 (5 bases). The CDR3 runs 15 residues. Germline V CDR1 and CDR2: MNHEY, SMNVEV (reference sequence). With 5 bases removed from V and 5 bases from J, the gap between germline ends came to 15 bases. The CDR3 loop is CASSALVGDTGELFF. In DNA form, the CDR3 reads TGTGCCAGCAGTGCCCTCGTCGGGGATACCGGGGAGCTGTTTTTT.

To note about this clonotype: This probably arose from a read error, given a far larger clone one base away. This chain connects TRBV7-2 to TRBJ1-1, with D uncertain. This CDR3 region has 12 residues. Germline V CDR1 and CDR2: SGHTA, FQGNSA. The CDR3 DNA sequence: TGTGCCAACAGCTTTCTGGGCACTGAAGCTTTCTTT. Protein: CANSFLGTEAFF.

The chain employs TRBV2 and TRBJ1-5; D ambiguous. Trimming left V 7 bases short and J 2 bases short, with 12 bases between. The V gene's germline CDR1 is SNHLY and CDR2 FYNNEI. The CDR3 sequence is 14 residues long. The CDR3 nucleotides read TGTGCCAGCACTGGTTGGGGTGGCAATCAGCCCCAGCATTTT. Translating gives CASTGWGGNQPQHF.

This clonotype was seen only a few times. The V call is TRBV5-1, the J call TRBJ2-7; D uncertain. Trimming pared 2 bases from V and 3 bases from J, leaving 15 bases between. Germline assignment: CDR1 SGHRS and CDR2 YFSETQ. This CDR3 has 15 residues. CDR3 DNA sequence: TGCGCCAGCAGCTTCGAGGCGTTGGCTTTCTACGAGCAGTACTTC. It translates to CASSFEALAFYEQYF.